This TCR beta chain was captured in a study of cytomegalovirus exposure and HLA in healthy donors. Primers for the PCR totalled 60 Vbeta and 13 Jbeta. Sequenced by immunoSEQ multiplex PCR; TCRdb stores in-frame clones only, minus some. The data show 150,000 to 200,000 clones, roughly 87% seen once. Each donor was healthy, and each was a bone marrow donor. Study-wide findings and caveats: Whilst most TCR sequences proved rare, a subset of public TCRs occurred across many donors. Later analysis associated a missense DCLRE1C variant with TCR beta V- and J-gene trimming.

V lost 6 bases to trimming and J lost 4 bases, with 6 bases between them. This CDR3 contains 11 residues. Germline assignment: CDR1 SQVTM and CDR2 ANQGSEA. This clone was counted between two and nine times. What it binds is unknown. Specimen: PBMCs. The rearrangement joins TRBV29-1 to TRBJ2-2, with D possibly matching TRBD2 (5 bases). This receptor was obtained from a girl aged 10-17 years in good health and CMV-seropositive. In DNA, the CDR3 is TGCAGCGTCGGAGGCACCGGGGAGCTGTTTTTT. Translated: CSVGGTGELFF.